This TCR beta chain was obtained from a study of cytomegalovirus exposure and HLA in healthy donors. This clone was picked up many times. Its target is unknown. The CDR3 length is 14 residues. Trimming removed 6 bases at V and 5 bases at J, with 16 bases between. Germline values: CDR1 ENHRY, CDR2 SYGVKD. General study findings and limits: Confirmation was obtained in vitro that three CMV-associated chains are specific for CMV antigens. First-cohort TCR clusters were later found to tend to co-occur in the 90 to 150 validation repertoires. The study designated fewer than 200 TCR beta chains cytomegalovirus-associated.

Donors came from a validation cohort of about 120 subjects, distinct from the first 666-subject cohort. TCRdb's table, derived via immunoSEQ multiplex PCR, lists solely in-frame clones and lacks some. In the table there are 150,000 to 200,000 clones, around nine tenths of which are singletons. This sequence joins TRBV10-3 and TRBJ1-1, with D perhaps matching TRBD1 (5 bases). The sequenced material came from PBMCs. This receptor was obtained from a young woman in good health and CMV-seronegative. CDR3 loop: CAISADPGGTEAFF. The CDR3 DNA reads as TGTGCCATCAGCGCGGACCCGGGGGGGACTGAAGCTTTCTTT.